This T cell receptor (beta chain) was obtained from a study of blood T cell repertoires in COVID-19. Overall study context: T cells, B-cell-depleted T cells, or PBMCs provided the cDNA or gDNA that served as material.

Original processing methods: Reference gene primer amplification in the assay estimated nucleated cell counts. Using immunoSEQ multiplex PCR, the repertoire was profiled, and TCRdb retains in-frame clones only, with some absent. V and J calls and clone size come straight from that table; D and trimming were deduced from the DNA. The top ten clones hold roughly 4.9% of a sample with about 100,000 clones, 89% of them seen once. V gave up 3 bases and J gave up 3 bases; unmatched junction bases: 7. Germline CDR1 SGDLS, CDR2 YYNGEE. The CDR3 is 15 residues long. The receptor was derived from a man in his forties with active or convalescent COVID-19. The rearrangement joins TRBV9 to TRBJ2-5; 8 bases fit TRBD2. Sequenced input: peripheral blood. The CDR3 loop reads CASSAGGLVKETQYF. CDR3 in DNA: TGTGCCAGCAGCGCGGGGGGACTAGTGAAAGAGACCCAGTACTTC.